Below, 5 T cell receptor beta chains from the same sample are listed, as sequenced in a study of vaccination effects on CD4 cells after COVID-19. Antigens of these TCRs are unknown. The protocol was immunoSEQ multiplex PCR, while the TCRdb copy is restricted to in-frame clones and leaves out a portion. The sample shows roughly 45,000 clones, roughly 75% of them seen only once. Expansion with viral peptide pools was applied to antigen-specific CD4+ T cells by the ViraFEST assay prior to sequencing. Subsequent to a culture period of 10 to 11 days, CD4+ T cells were isolated. According to PCR results, the person was infected with SARS-CoV-2 between March and December 2020. Source: CD4+ T cells from PBMCs cultured with a peptide pool, taken before COVID-19 vaccination. The source is a human donor who had a prior SARS-CoV-2 infection.

V and J are TRBV5-1 and TRBJ2-2; a weak D match, TRBD1 (6 bases). Per germline, CDR1 SGHRS and CDR2 YFSETQ. The CDR3 totals 15 residues. Trimming left V 7 bases short and J 6 bases short, with 19 bases between. The CDR3 loop reads CASSQGFGVPGELFF. In nucleotides, the CDR3 is TGCGCCAGCTCACAGGGATTCGGGGTCCCCGGGGAGCTGTTTTTT.

Only one count was recorded for this clone. This chain links TRBV6-4 with TRBJ2-3; TRBD2 matches 12 bases. J lost 8 bases, V lost 0 bases, and 6 bases had no gene match. The CDR3 consists of 16 residues. CDR1 is MRHNA, CDR2 SNTAGT, per germline. The CDR3 spells CASSDSSSGGEVTQYF. The CDR3 DNA is TGTGCCAGCAGTGACTCGTCTAGCGGGGGGGAAGTTACGCAGTATTTT.

The gene calls are TRBV10-3 and TRBJ2-1; 7 bases match TRBD2. Trimming took 4 bases from V and 0 from J; bases not matched to a gene: 6. The CDR3 has 16 residues. CDR1 and CDR2 (germline): ENHRY, SYGVKD. The CDR3 here is CAISGPAGSSYNEQFF. As DNA, the CDR3 is TGTGCCATCAGTGGTCCAGCGGGGAGCTCCTACAATGAGCAGTTCTTC.

This clone was seen more than once but under ten times. CDR3 region: CARSFRGRVETQYF. The CDR3 nucleotides read TGTGCCAGAAGCTTCAGGGGAAGGGTTGAGACCCAGTACTTC. This chain joins TRBV5-3 and TRBJ2-5; D possibly corresponds to TRBD1 (6 bases). TRBV5-3 is recorded as an ORF, its role being uncertain. V was pared by 2 bases and J by 5 bases, with 13 bases between. The CDR3 length is 14 residues.

J is TRBJ2-6 and V is TRBV11-3; TRBD1 matches 9 bases. This CDR3 has 14 residues. The germline V gene has CDR1 SGHNT and CDR2 YENEEA. Trimming took 11 bases from V and 3 from J; bases not matched to a gene: 5. The CDR3: CAGHRGHGANVLTF. In DNA form, the CDR3 reads TGTGCCGGCCACAGGGGGCATGGGGCCAACGTCCTGACTTTC.